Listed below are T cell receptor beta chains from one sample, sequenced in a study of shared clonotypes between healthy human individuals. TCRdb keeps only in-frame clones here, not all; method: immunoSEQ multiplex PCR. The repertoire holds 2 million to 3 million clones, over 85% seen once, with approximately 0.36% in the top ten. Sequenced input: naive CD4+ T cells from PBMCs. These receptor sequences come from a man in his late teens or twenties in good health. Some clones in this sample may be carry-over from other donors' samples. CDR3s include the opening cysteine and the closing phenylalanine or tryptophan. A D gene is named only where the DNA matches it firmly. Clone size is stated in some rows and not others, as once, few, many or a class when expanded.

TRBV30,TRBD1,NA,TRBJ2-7,TGTGCCTGGAGACTCCCAAGGGGACAGGGGGTTGGCTACGAGCAGTACTTC,CAWRLPRGQGVGYEQYF
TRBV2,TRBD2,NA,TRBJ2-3,TGTGCCAGCAGCGAGGGACTAGCGGGAATCACAGATACGCAGTATTTT,CASSEGLAGITDTQYF
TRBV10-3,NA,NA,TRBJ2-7,TGTGCCTCAGGGACCGGTTACGAGCAGTACTTC,CASGTGYEQYF
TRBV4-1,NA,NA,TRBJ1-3,TGCGCCAGCAGCCAACCTTACGAGCGGGGAAACACCATATATTTT,CASSQPYERGNTIYF
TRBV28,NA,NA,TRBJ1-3,TGTGCCAGCAGGGGCTACGCCAGCTCTGGAAACACCATATATTTT,CASRGYASSGNTIYF
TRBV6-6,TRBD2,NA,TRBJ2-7,TGTGCCAGCAGCCCACCGGGACTAGCGGCCTACGAGCAGTACTTC,CASSPPGLAAYEQYF
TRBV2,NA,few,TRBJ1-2,TGTGCCAGCACTCCCCCGGGGGAAGTATGGGGCTACACCTTC,CASTPPGEVWGYTF
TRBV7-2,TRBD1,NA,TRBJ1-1,TGTGCCAGCAGCTTAGGGGACAGGGTTGGAACTGAAGCTTTCTTT,CASSLGDRVGTEAFF
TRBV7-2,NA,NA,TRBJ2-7,TGTGCCAGCAGGGTGCTAGCGTCCTCCTACGAGCAGTACTTC,CASRVLASSYEQYF
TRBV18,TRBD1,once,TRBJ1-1,TGTGCCAGCTCACCCACGACAGGGACTATGAACACTGAAGCTTTCTTT,CASSPTTGTMNTEAFF
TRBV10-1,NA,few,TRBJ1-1,TGCGCCACCCGAATGACACAGAGTATGAACACTGAAGCTTTCTTT,CATRMTQSMNTEAFF
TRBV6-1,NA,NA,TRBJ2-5,TGTGCCAGCAGGGAATACGAGACCCAGTACTTC,CASREYETQYF
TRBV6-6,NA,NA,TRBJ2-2,TGTGCCAGCAGTCTACTAAACACCGGGGAGCTGTTTTTT,CASSLLNTGELFF
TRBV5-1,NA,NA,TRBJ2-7,TGCGCCAGCAGCTTAATGGACGGTCCGGAGCAGTACTTC,CASSLMDGPEQYF
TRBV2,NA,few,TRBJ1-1,TGTGCCAGCAGTAGACGAGGTGAAGCTTTCTTT,CASSRRGEAFF
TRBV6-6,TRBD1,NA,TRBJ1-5,TGTGCCAGCAGGGACAGGGATAATCAGCCCCAGCATTTT,CASRDRDNQPQHF
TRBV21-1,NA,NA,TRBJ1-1,TGCCCCTTGAAGAGGGCCGATTGGAACACTGAAGCTTTCTTT,CPLKRADWNTEAFF
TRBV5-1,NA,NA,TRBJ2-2,TGCGCCAGCAGCTGGGGGGACAGAAACACCGGGGAGCTGTTTTTT,CASSWGDRNTGELFF
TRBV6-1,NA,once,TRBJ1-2,TGTGCCAGCAGTGAAGCCCGCGGGCAGTCCTATGGCTACACCTTC,CASSEARGQSYGYTF
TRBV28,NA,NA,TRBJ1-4,TGTGCCAGCAGGGGGGAGTGGGCTAATGAAAAACTGTTTTTT,CASRGEWANEKLFF
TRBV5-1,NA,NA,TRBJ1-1,TGCGCCAGCAGCCTCGTAGGAGAGAACACTGAAGCTTTCTTT,CASSLVGENTEAFF
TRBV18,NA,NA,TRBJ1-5,TGTGCCAGCTCGATCGGCAGTTTCTATAGCAATCAGCCCCAGCATTTT,CASSIGSFYSNQPQHF
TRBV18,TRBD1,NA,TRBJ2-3,TGTGCCAGCTCACTAGGGACAGGGAGAGATACGCAGTATTTT,CASSLGTGRDTQYF
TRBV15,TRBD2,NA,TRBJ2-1,TGTGCCACCAGCCGACTAGCCGCCCCCAATGAGCAGTTCTTC,CATSRLAAPNEQFF
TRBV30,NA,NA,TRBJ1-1,TGTGCCTGGAGTACGGTCCCGAACACTGAAGCTTTCTTT,CAWSTVPNTEAFF
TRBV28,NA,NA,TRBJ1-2,TGTGCCAGCAGCCGTGGTGGGTGGGATAACTATGGCTACACCTTC,CASSRGGWDNYGYTF
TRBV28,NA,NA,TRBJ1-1,TGTGCCAGCAGTGCCCCGAGAGAGGGGCCGGGCACTGAAGCTTTCTTT,CASSAPREGPGTEAFF
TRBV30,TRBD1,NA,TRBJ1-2,TGTGCCTGGAGACAGGGGGCGGCCAACTATGGCTACACCTTC,CAWRQGAANYGYTF
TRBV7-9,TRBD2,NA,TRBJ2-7,TGTGCCAGCAGCCTGGTGGTAGCGGGAGTCTACGAGCAGTACTTC,CASSLVVAGVYEQYF
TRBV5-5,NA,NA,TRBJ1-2,TGTGCCAGCAGCTTGTTTCAGGGAACCTATGGCTACACCTTC,CASSLFQGTYGYTF
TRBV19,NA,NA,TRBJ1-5,TGTGCCAGTAGTATCGGGGGAGGTGCTCCCCAGCATTTT,CASSIGGGAPQHF